The 4 T cell receptor beta chains given below trace back to one sample, sequenced in a study of shared clonotypes between healthy human individuals. TCRdb keeps only in-frame clones here, not all; method: immunoSEQ multiplex PCR. Of 1.4 million to 1.5 million clones listed, 95% to 97% are singletons. The sequenced material came from naive CD4+ T cells sorted from blood. This sample's subset: CD45RA+ positively selected. All receptors derive from a man aged 25 to 45 in good health.

Details on this clone: The same CDR3 is also encoded by other DNA sequences in this sample. J is TRBJ2-7 and V is TRBV14; D is undetermined. CDR1 is SGHDN, CDR2 FVKESK, per germline. The CDR3 extends over 12 amino acids. The V end lost 0 bases, the J end lost 4 bases, and 4 bases lay between the germline ends. CDR3 protein: CASSQDRYEQYF. CDR3 nucleotides: TGTGCCAGCAGCCAAGATCGATACGAGCAGTACTTC.

The CDR3 coding sequence is TGCGCAGCAATGGTAGATACGCAGTATTTT. Protein product: CAAMVDTQYF. This chain uses TRBV29-1 with TRBJ2-3; D call uncertain. The CDR3 runs 10 residues. CDR1 is SQVTM and CDR2 is ANQGSEA in the germline V gene.

This sequence joins TRBV4-1 and TRBJ2-7; weak D call: TRBD1 (7 bases). V was clipped by 0 bases and J by 1 base, with 16 bases between them. Germline assignment: CDR1 MGHRA and CDR2 YSYEKL. The CDR3 extends over 17 amino acids. This CDR3 is CASSQEGGTGQSYEQYF. The CDR3 DNA sequence: TGCGCCAGCAGCCAAGAGGGGGGCACGGGACAGTCCTACGAGCAGTACTTC.

The gene calls are TRBV27 and TRBJ2-7; 10 bases match TRBD2. CDR1 is MNHEY, CDR2 SMNVEV, per germline (reference sequence). CDR3 length: 16 residues. With V trimmed by 5 bases and J by 7 bases, 14 bases remained unmatched. The CDR3 is CASSRNPGLALNEQYF. In DNA form, the CDR3 reads TGTGCCAGCAGTCGCAACCCGGGACTAGCGCTGAATGAGCAGTACTTC.